Listed here is a single T cell receptor (beta chain). Baseline was the first blood sampling point, followed by cycle 4 day 1 and cycle 7 day 1. The source of the sample is a study of OX40 agonist ivuxolimab in advanced cancers. TCRdb's copy holds only in-frame clones and misses some; the assay was immunoSEQ multiplex PCR. Among tens of thousands of clones, 94% were seen once, and the ten largest hold around 10%. V lost 9 bases, J lost 2 bases, and 7 bases stayed unmatched. Germline V gene sequence: CDR1 MNHEY, CDR2 SVGAGI. This CDR3 spans 15 amino acids. The chain has TRBV6-5 and TRBJ2-5, with 12 bases matching TRBD2. The sample was CD4+ or CD8+ T cells sorted from blood, taken in a trial of the OX40 agonist ivuxolimab. This TCR derives from an adult with an advanced solid tumor such as melanoma, head and neck, liver or kidney cancer. In DNA, the CDR3 is TGTGCCAGTTCGGGGCTAGCGGGAGGGCAAGAGACCCAGTACTTC. Protein product: CASSGLAGGQETQYF.